What follows are 14 T cell receptor beta chains derived from one specimen sequenced in a study of response to subunit inactivated influenza vaccine. TCRdb re-analysed the RT-PCR reads in MiXCR, keeping a single row per CDR3 protein. The table has roughly 460,000 distinct CDR3 sequences, 11% seen once. This specimen consisted of PBMCs from blood, obtained 40 to 50 days after vaccination. All receptors derive from a man aged 50 or older who received an inactivated influenza vaccine.

V gene TRBV20-1 combines with J gene TRBJ2-1; 10 nucleotides match TRBD2. Germline values: CDR1 DFQATT, CDR2 SNEGSKA (reference sequence). Unmatched junction bases numbered 5, after V lost 3 bases and J lost 3 bases. The CDR3 spans 15 residues. The CDR3 protein is CSASALAGVYNEQFF. As DNA, the CDR3 is TGCAGTGCTAGCGCCCTAGCGGGAGTCTACAATGAGCAGTTCTTC.

The J gene is TRBJ2-7, the V gene TRBV4-1; TRBD1 agrees at 11 bases. Germline CDR1 and CDR2: MGHRA and YSYEKL. The ends lost 10 bases at V and 7 bases at J; junction bases unmatched: 6. This CDR3 is 12 amino acids long. CDR3 residues: CATGQGAGEQYF. For the CDR3, the DNA is TGCGCCACTGGACAGGGGGCGGGAGAGCAGTACTTC.

V gene TRBV20-1 combines with J gene TRBJ2-2; D gene unclear. V lost 8 bases and J 0 bases, leaving 16 bases between the germline ends. The length of the CDR3 is 15 residues. In germline, CDR1 is DFQATT, CDR2 SNEGSKA (reference sequence). The CDR3 DNA follows: TGCAGTAGCCCTGGCCGCCGCGCGAACACCGGGGAGCTGTTTTTT. It yields the protein CSSPGRRANTGELFF.

The chain employs TRBV20-1 and TRBJ2-3; the match to TRBD1 covers 8 bases. The CDR3 covers 17 residues. Trimming removed 1 base from V and 1 base from J; junction bases left unmatched: 10. CDR1 DFQATT and CDR2 SNEGSKA come from the germline V gene (reference sequence). The CDR3 sequence is CSARGTGIALRTDTQYF. CDR3 DNA sequence: TGCAGTGCTAGAGGGACAGGGATCGCCCTTCGCACAGATACGCAGTATTTT.

The V gene is TRBV7-9, the J gene TRBJ2-2; the match to TRBD2 covers 13 bases. This CDR3 region has 17 residues. After removal of 5 bases from V and 4 bases from J, the junction contained 7 bases not matched to a gene. CDR1 is SEHNR, CDR2 FQNEAQ, per germline (reference sequence). The CDR3 DNA sequence: TGTGCCAGCAGCACAGGACTAGCGGGGGTTGTCACCGGGGAGCTGTTTTTT. Residues: CASSTGLAGVVTGELFF.

Ten or more counts support this clonotype. The CDR3 bases are TGTGCCAGCAGCCCGGGACAGGGGGCCTTCGAAGCTTTCTTT. This sequence encodes CASSPGQGAFEAFF. The chain recombines TRBV5-6 with TRBJ1-1, with 12 bases that match TRBD1. V gave up 4 bases and J gave up 8 bases; unmatched junction bases: 6. CDR3 length equals 14 residues. From germline, CDR1 is SGHDT and CDR2 YYEEEE.

There are a few counts of this clonotype. The genes are TRBV5-1 and TRBJ2-5; 9 bases match TRBD2. Germline V gene data show CDR1 as SGHRS and CDR2 as YFSETQ. V gave up 1 base and J gave up 5 bases; unmatched junction bases: 6. The CDR3 sequence is 15 residues long. DNA of the CDR3: TGCGCCAGCAGCTTGACGCCTAGCGGGGCTGAGACCCAGTACTTC. Protein: CASSLTPSGAETQYF.

The chain combines TRBV4-1 with TRBJ2-2; D is unclear. V dropped 3 bases and J dropped 7 bases, with 6 bases sitting between them. The germline V gene has CDR1 MGHRA and CDR2 YSYEKL. The CDR3 totals 12 residues. CDR3 loop: CASSQGYGELFF. CDR3 DNA: TGCGCCAGCAGCCAGGGCTACGGGGAGCTGTTTTTT.

The J gene is TRBJ2-7, the V gene TRBV6-5, with D hard to call. The CDR3 is 11 residues long. V lost 7 bases, J lost 4 bases, and 8 bases lay in between. Germline values: CDR1 MNHEY, CDR2 SVGAGI. In DNA form, the CDR3 reads TGTGCCAGCACTTTTAAATACGAGCAGTACTTC. Protein product: CASTFKYEQYF.

This clonotype was counted many times. V usage is TRBV24-1 and J usage is TRBJ2-1; 7 bases are a match to TRBD2. Trimming removed 1 base from V and 4 bases from J; junction bases left unmatched: 12. Germline-derived CDR1 and CDR2 are KGHDR and SFDVKD. This CDR3 spans 18 amino acids. CDR3 in DNA: TGTGCCACCAGTGATTTTCAGCCGCCTAGCGGACGATACAATGAGCAGTTCTTC. This encodes CATSDFQPPSGRYNEQFF.

This clonotype has a handful of counts. The V gene is TRBV27, the J gene TRBJ1-1, with 8 bases matching TRBD1. Germline CDR1 and CDR2: MNHEY and SMNVEV (reference sequence). The CDR3 has 17 amino acids. The V segment lost 4 bases and the J segment 2 bases; nucleotides outside the gene matches: 12. The DNA of the CDR3 is TGTGCCAGCAGTTCCGCTCGAGGGGGACAGGCAAACACTGAAGCTTTCTTT. As protein: CASSSARGGQANTEAFF.

This clonotype was seen more than once but under ten times. The rearrangement uses TRBV7-9 and TRBJ2-7, with D maybe TRBD1 (5 bases). The CDR3 is made up of 12 amino acids. Germline CDR1 SEHNR, CDR2 FQNEAQ (reference sequence). Trimming took off 5 bases at V and 5 bases at J, with 10 bases between the two ends. CDR3 DNA: TGTGCCAGCAGCAGCAGGGTCGACGAGCAGTACTTC. Amino acids: CASSSRVDEQYF. The variable domain in full, completed from reference TRBV7-9 and TRBJ2-7, reads DTGVSQNPRHKITKRGQNVTFRCDPISEHNRLYWYRQTLGQGPEFLTYFQNEAQLEKSRLLSDRFSAERPKGSFSTLEIQRTEQGDSAMYLCASSSRVDEQYFGPGTRLTVT.

This clonotype came up a few times. The chain joins TRBV29-1 to TRBJ2-5; D might be TRBD1 (5 bases). The CDR3 sequence is 13 residues long. Germline assignment: CDR1 SQVTM and CDR2 ANQGSEA. Trimming removed 2 bases from V and 3 bases from J, with 10 bases in between. The CDR3 DNA follows: TGCAGCGTTGAAAGGGGTTCCGAAGAGACCCAGTACTTC. Translating gives CSVERGSEETQYF.

The V gene is TRBV5-1, the J gene TRBJ1-6; possible D gene TRBD1, 6 bases. V was cut by 2 bases and J by 8 bases, with 11 bases left in between. CDR3 length: 14 amino acids. The V gene's germline CDR1 is SGHRS and CDR2 YFSETQ. CDR3 residues: CASSLGGTDSPLHF. The CDR3 DNA follows: TGCGCCAGCAGCTTAGGGGGAACGGATTCACCCCTCCACTTT.